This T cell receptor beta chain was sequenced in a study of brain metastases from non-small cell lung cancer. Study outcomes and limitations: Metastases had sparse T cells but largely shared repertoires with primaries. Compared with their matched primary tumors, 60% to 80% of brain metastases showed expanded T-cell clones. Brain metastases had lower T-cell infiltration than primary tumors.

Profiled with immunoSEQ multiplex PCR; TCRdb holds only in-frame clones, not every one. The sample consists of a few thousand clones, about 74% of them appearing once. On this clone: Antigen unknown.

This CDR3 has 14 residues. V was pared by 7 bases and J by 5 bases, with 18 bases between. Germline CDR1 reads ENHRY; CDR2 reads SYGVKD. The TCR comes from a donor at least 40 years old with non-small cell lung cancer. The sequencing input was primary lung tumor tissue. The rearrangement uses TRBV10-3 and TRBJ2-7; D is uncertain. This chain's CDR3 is CAIKSGGPPNEQYF. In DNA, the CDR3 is TGTGCCATCAAGTCAGGTGGCCCTCCGAACGAGCAGTACTTC.